These 20 T cell receptor beta chains came from one sample sequenced in a study of T cell responses to AZD1222 COVID-19 vaccine. The assay was immunoSEQ multiplex PCR, and TCRdb's table has in-frame clones only and misses some. The data contain approximately 110,000 clones, less than 90% of them singletons. The material was peripheral blood, obtained on day 0 of AZD1222 vaccination. Every receptor here comes from an adult in good health.

The chain recombines TRBV28 with TRBJ2-7; D is unresolved. The germline V and J ends were trimmed by 6 bases and 2 bases, with 8 bases remaining between them. The V gene's germline CDR1 is MDHEN and CDR2 SYDVKM. This CDR3 is built from 12 residues. CDR3 region: CASRTPTYEQYF. Written as DNA, the CDR3 is TGTGCCAGCAGGACTCCCACCTACGAGCAGTACTTC.

The rearrangement uses TRBV18 and TRBJ2-5; TRBD1 might be the D (6 bases). The CDR3 has 13 residues. In germline, CDR1 is KGHSH, CDR2 LQKENI. Trimming removed 6 bases from V and 4 bases from J, with 12 bases in between. The chain's CDR3 is CASSQGIRETQYF. CDR3 in DNA: TGTGCCAGCTCCCAGGGGATTCGAGAGACCCAGTACTTC. Drawing the rest from reference TRBV18 and TRBJ2-5, the complete variable domain is NAGVMQNPRHLVRRRGQEARLRCSPMKGHSHVYWYRQLPEEGLKFMVYLQKENIIDESGMPKERFSAEFPKEGPSILRIQQVVRGDSAAYFCASSQGIRETQYFGPGTRLLVL.

This clone was seen more than once but under ten times. V gene TRBV10-1 combines with J gene TRBJ2-7; tentatively, D is TRBD1 (5 bases). The CDR3 is 13 residues long. Per germline, CDR1 WNHNN and CDR2 SYGVQD (reference sequence). V was trimmed by 5 bases and J by 0 bases, leaving 8 bases between them. CDR3 nucleotide sequence: TGCGCCAGCAGTACAGGTGACTCCTACGAGCAGTACTTC. As protein: CASSTGDSYEQYF.

The V call is TRBV10-2, the J call TRBJ1-5, with D uncertain. From germline, CDR1 is WSHSY and CDR2 SAAADI. V gave up 3 bases and J gave up 6 bases, with 12 bases separating them. This CDR3 region has 14 residues. The CDR3 bases are TGCGCCAGCAGTGAAGGCGAGGATAGTCAGCCCCAGCATTTT. It codes for CASSEGEDSQPQHF.

The J gene is TRBJ2-2, the V gene TRBV27; D remains unclear. V was shortened by 1 base and J by 1 base, with 7 bases between the two germline ends. Germline values: CDR1 MNHEY, CDR2 SMNVEV (reference sequence). This CDR3 has 15 residues. The CDR3 coding sequence is TGTGCCAGCAGTTTATATGAAGGGAACACCGGGGAGCTGTTTTTT. As protein: CASSLYEGNTGELFF.

The chain joins TRBV19 to TRBJ2-1; D may be TRBD1 (5 bases). The CDR3 consists of 13 residues. V was trimmed by 7 bases and J by 7 bases, leaving 14 bases between them. Germline V gene data show CDR1 as LNHDA and CDR2 as SQIVND (reference sequence). In DNA form, the CDR3 reads TGTGCCAGTACCACCCTAAGGGGAAATGAGCAGTTCTTC. Amino acids: CASTTLRGNEQFF.

The chain links TRBV23-1 to TRBJ2-6, with TRBD1 matching 7 bases. TRBV23-1 is annotated as an ORF whose role is uncertain. This CDR3 spans 18 amino acids. J was trimmed by 4 bases and V by 2 bases; bases with no gene match: 11. The CDR3 protein is CASSQDSRQGTGANVLTF. Written as DNA, the CDR3 is TGCGCCAGCAGTCAAGACTCAAGACAGGGTACCGGGGCCAACGTCCTGACTTTC.

This clone was counted a single time. The CDR3 reads CASTPGGTSSYNEQFF. The CDR3 bases are TGTGCCAGCACCCCTGGGGGGACGAGCTCCTACAATGAGCAGTTCTTC. The gene calls are TRBV28 and TRBJ2-1; possibly TRBD2 for D (6 bases). In germline, CDR1 is MDHEN, CDR2 SYDVKM. The CDR3 is 16 amino acids. V lost 7 bases, J lost 0 bases, and 16 bases lay in between.

V is TRBV28 and J is TRBJ2-7, with a possible D match to TRBD2 (7 bases). Germline values: CDR1 MDHEN, CDR2 SYDVKM. This CDR3 comprises 14 residues. The ends were cut back, 6 bases at V and 6 bases at J, with 18 bases in the middle. The CDR3 bases are TGTGCCAGCAGCCGCGGCGGGGGCGGTTTCGAGCAGTACTTC. This gives the protein CASSRGGGGFEQYF.

The genes are TRBV15 and TRBJ2-1; TRBD2 agrees at 10 bases. V lost 8 bases to trimming and J lost 3 bases; unmatched junction nucleotides: 13. The CDR3 has 17 residues. CDR1 and CDR2 (germline): LNHNV, YYDKDF (reference sequence). The CDR3 loop is CATGGGFASGSYNEQFF. The CDR3 coding sequence is TGTGCCACCGGAGGAGGATTTGCTAGCGGGAGCTACAATGAGCAGTTCTTC.

This clone was seen a single time. The chain joins TRBV9 to TRBJ1-2; TRBD1 matches at 7 bases. V shed 0 bases and J 6 bases; nucleotides not matched to a gene: 8. The CDR3 covers 15 residues. Germline CDR1 is SGDLS and CDR2 is YYNGEE. CDR3 protein: CASSVGQGQADGYTF. Here the CDR3 DNA reads TGTGCCAGCAGCGTAGGACAGGGTCAAGCGGATGGCTACACCTTC.

The chain links TRBV6-4 to TRBJ2-2; D gene uncertain. The CDR3 is 14 amino acids. V dropped 4 bases and J dropped 1 base, with 7 bases sitting between them. The germline V gene has CDR1 MRHNA and CDR2 SNTAGT. This chain's CDR3 is CASSGTENTGELFF. CDR3 in DNA: TGTGCCAGCAGTGGGACCGAGAACACCGGGGAGCTGTTTTTT.

V usage is TRBV3-1 (or the pseudogene TRBV3-2) and J usage is TRBJ2-7; D is uncertain. Germline CDR1 is LGHDT and CDR2 is YNNKEL (reference sequence). V was shortened by 2 bases and J by 6 bases, with 8 bases between the two germline ends. The CDR3 consists of 12 residues. The chain's CDR3 is CASSQRQTEQYF. As DNA, the CDR3 is TGTGCCAGCAGCCAACGCCAGACCGAGCAGTACTTC.

The chain carries TRBV18 and TRBJ1-2; D uncertain. Trimming stripped 0 bases from V and 4 bases from J, with 9 bases between. The CDR3 length is 14 residues. The germline V gene has CDR1 KGHSH and CDR2 LQKENI. CDR3 protein: CASSPPSGAYGYTF. CDR3 DNA: TGTGCCAGCTCACCACCGTCCGGAGCCTATGGCTACACCTTC.

The J gene is TRBJ1-1, the V gene TRBV4-1; D is unresolved. Germline lookup yields CDR1 MGHRA and CDR2 YSYEKL. The CDR3 runs to 13 residues. The V and J ends lost 4 bases and 0 bases respectively, with 6 bases between them. In DNA form, the CDR3 reads TGCGCCAGCAGCCTTCGACTGAACACTGAAGCTTTCTTT. Translated: CASSLRLNTEAFF.

The chain carries TRBV5-1 and TRBJ2-2; TRBD1 is a possible D gene (6 bases). The V and J ends lost 5 bases and 6 bases respectively, with 11 bases between them. The CDR3 sequence is 13 residues long. CDR1 SGHRS and CDR2 YFSETQ come from the germline V gene. As DNA, the CDR3 is TGCGCCAGCAGTCCACAGGGCGCCGGGGAGCTGTTTTTT. This sequence encodes CASSPQGAGELFF.

V is TRBV5-4 and J is TRBJ1-1; D is unclear. The CDR3 consists of 14 residues. CDR1 and CDR2 (germline): SGHNT, YYREEE (reference sequence). V lost 2 bases and J lost 1, with 9 bases in between. The CDR3 region is CASSLTLQNTEAFF. The CDR3 bases are TGTGCCAGCAGCTTAACCTTACAGAACACTGAAGCTTTCTTT.

This clone was observed a single time. The gene calls are TRBV5-1 and TRBJ1-4; unclear D gene. The CDR3 has 14 residues. The ends were cut back, 0 bases at V and 8 bases at J, with 11 bases in the middle. Germline loops: CDR1 SGHRS, CDR2 YFSETQ. The CDR3 DNA is TGCGCCAGCAGCTTGGAGCGGGGTGAGGAAAAACTGTTTTTT. This gives the protein CASSLERGEEKLFF.

This clone has a handful of counts. The chain has TRBV18 and TRBJ2-2, with D possibly being TRBD2 (6 bases). Germline values: CDR1 KGHSH, CDR2 LQKENI. Deletions cut 3 bases from V and 2 bases from J, with 10 bases between. The length of the CDR3 is 15 residues. The CDR3 sequence is CASSPLAVNTGELFF. The CDR3 bases are TGTGCCAGCTCACCCTTAGCGGTTAACACCGGGGAGCTGTTTTTT. The full variable domain, with the rest looked up from reference TRBV18 and TRBJ2-2, is NAGVMQNPRHLVRRRGQEARLRCSPMKGHSHVYWYRQLPEEGLKFMVYLQKENIIDESGMPKERFSAEFPKEGPSILRIQQVVRGDSAAYFCASSPLAVNTGELFFGEGSRLTVL.

Only a few counts were recorded for this clone. This rearrangement joins TRBV11-3 to TRBJ1-2, with 8 bases fitting TRBD1. The CDR3 runs 15 residues. V lost 5 bases to trimming and J lost 6 bases; unmatched junction nucleotides: 11. CDR1 is SGHNT and CDR2 is YENEEA in the germline V gene. CDR3 loop: CASSGTGRVGHGYTF. The CDR3 DNA reads TGTGCCAGCAGCGGGACAGGACGTGTTGGGCATGGCTACACCTTC.